The 31 T cell receptor beta chains presented below share a single source sample, sequenced in a study of blood T cell repertoires in COVID-19. Measured with immunoSEQ multiplex PCR; TCRdb has only the in-frame clones, and not every one. The data contain 100,000 to 150,000 clones, 70% to 90% of them singletons. Sequencing used peripheral blood. Source of these receptors: a man aged 45-65 years with acute or convalescent COVID-19.

This rearrangement joins TRBV6-2 or TRBV6-3 to TRBJ2-7; 9 bases align to TRBD1. The CDR3 totals 14 residues. The V and J ends lost 1 base and 5 bases, in that order; junction bases with no gene match: 3. From germline, CDR1 is MNHEY and CDR2 SVGEGT. The CDR3, as DNA: TGTGCCAGCAGTTACTGGACAGGGGACCACGAGCAGTACTTC. It translates to CASSYWTGDHEQYF.

The chain joins TRBV29-1 to TRBJ1-2; tentatively, D is TRBD1 (6 bases). Germline-derived CDR1 and CDR2 are SQVTM and ANQGSEA. Trimming shortened V by 5 bases and J by 5 bases, and 15 bases separated the two germline ends. The CDR3 sequence is 13 residues long. This CDR3 is CSVKGGGRYGYTF. DNA for the CDR3: TGCAGCGTTAAAGGGGGAGGAAGGTATGGCTACACCTTC.

Notes on this clone: The junction does not match germline at one end; this may be a read error. The rearrangement uses TRBV29-1 and TRBJ2-5; no firm D call. CDR1 is SQVTM, CDR2 ANQGSEA, per germline. The CDR3 loop spans 12 amino acids. CDR3 bases: TGCAGCGTTAACAGCCATCAAGGGACCCAGTACTTC. This encodes CSVNSHQGTQYF.

J is TRBJ1-1 and V is TRBV7-9; possible D gene TRBD1, 5 bases. Germline-derived CDR1 and CDR2 are SEHNR and FQNEAQ (reference sequence). This CDR3 spans 13 amino acids. The ends were cut back, 8 bases at V and 5 bases at J, with 15 bases in the middle. The CDR3 here is CASGAVMGTEAFF. Written as DNA, the CDR3 is TGTGCCAGCGGGGCCGTGATGGGGACTGAAGCTTTCTTT.

This rearrangement joins TRBV5-1 to TRBJ2-4, with 7 positions matching TRBD1. The CDR3 contains 15 residues. The germline V gene encodes CDR1 SGHRS and CDR2 YFSETQ. Trimming at V came to 0 bases and at J to 7 bases, leaving 7 bases not matched to a gene. The CDR3 nucleotides are TGCGCCAGCAGCTTGGCGGGACAGTCGACGAACATTCAGTACTTC. Protein: CASSLAGQSTNIQYF.

A single count supports this clone. The sample carries other DNA sequences with the same CDR3. The chain joins TRBV24-1 to TRBJ2-3; D is unclear. The CDR3 spans 14 residues. V was shortened by 1 base and J by 1 base, with 5 bases between the two germline ends. Germline V CDR1 and CDR2: KGHDR, SFDVKD. CDR3 region: CATSDFSGTDTQYF. The CDR3 nucleotides are TGTGCCACCAGTGATTTCTCGGGCACAGATACGCAGTATTTT.

This rearrangement joins TRBV4-1 to TRBJ2-1, with 12 bases that match TRBD1. J gave up 6 bases and V 1 base, and 4 bases lay outside the gene matches. The CDR3 runs 16 residues. CDR1 is MGHRA and CDR2 is YSYEKL in the germline V gene. CDR3 protein: CASSQGRDRGLNEQFF. In nucleotides, the CDR3 is TGCGCCAGCAGCCAAGGAAGGGACAGGGGGCTCAATGAGCAGTTCTTC.

The chain uses TRBV6-1 and TRBJ1-2; 10 positions match TRBD1. The CDR3 length is 15 residues. CDR1 MNHNS and CDR2 SASEGT come from the germline V gene. With V trimmed by 3 bases and J by 6 bases, 7 bases remained unmatched. The CDR3 DNA is TGTGCCAGCAGTGAGCGGGGGGGACAGGGGAATGGCTACACCTTC. This sequence encodes CASSERGGQGNGYTF.

The V and J genes are TRBV6-5 and TRBJ1-1, with 8 bases identical to TRBD1. V shed 6 bases, J shed 3 bases, and the junction held 3 bases outside the gene matches. CDR3 length: 13 residues. Germline V gene lookup returns CDR1 MNHEY and CDR2 SVGAGI. CDR3 coding DNA: TGTGCCAGCAGGATGACAGGGGACACTGAAGCTTTCTTT. Its protein product is CASRMTGDTEAFF.

The rearrangement joins TRBV7-8 to TRBJ2-5; a weak D match, TRBD2 (5 bases). V lost 8 bases and J 0 bases, leaving 10 bases between the germline ends. The CDR3 runs to 13 residues. The germline V gene has CDR1 SGHVS and CDR2 FQNEAQ. The CDR3 region is CASGGRHQETQYF. CDR3 DNA: TGTGCCAGCGGAGGACGACACCAAGAGACCCAGTACTTC.

The rearrangement uses TRBV5-1 and TRBJ2-1; D not resolved. The V gene lost 3 bases and the J gene lost 6 bases, with 13 bases spanning the gap. The CDR3 spans 14 residues. CDR1 and CDR2 from the germline V gene are SGHRS and YFSETQ. CDR3 DNA: TGCGCCAGCAGCTCTCGACTCGGTAGCAATGAGCAGTTCTTC. It encodes CASSSRLGSNEQFF.

The chain employs TRBV28 and TRBJ1-2; D may be TRBD1 (5 bases). Per the germline V gene, CDR1 is MDHEN and CDR2 is SYDVKM. V gave up 6 bases and J gave up 5 bases, with 13 bases separating them. The CDR3 covers 13 residues. CDR3 coding DNA: TGTGCCAGCAGCTCATTTCAGGGTTATGGCTACACCTTC. This encodes CASSSFQGYGYTF.

The chain uses TRBV28 and TRBJ1-4; 11 bases map to TRBD1. V shed 2 bases and J 0 bases; nucleotides not matched to a gene: 2. CDR1 is MDHEN and CDR2 is SYDVKM in the germline V gene. CDR3 length: 17 amino acids. The CDR3 DNA follows: TGTGCCAGCAGTTTAATGGGACAGGGGGCAACTAATGAAAAACTGTTTTTT. Its protein is CASSLMGQGATNEKLFF.

The chain combines TRBV7-9 with TRBJ2-1; 8 bases agree with TRBD2. Trimming at V came to 5 bases and at J to 8 bases, leaving 2 bases not matched to a gene. There are 12 residues in the CDR3. CDR1 is SEHNR and CDR2 is FQNEAQ in the germline V gene (reference sequence). CDR3 amino acids: CASSPLADEQFF. The DNA for the CDR3 is TGTGCCAGCAGCCCACTAGCGGATGAGCAGTTCTTC.

The chain combines TRBV27 with TRBJ2-3; perhaps TRBD2 as D (6 bases). V was trimmed by 8 bases and J by 0 bases, leaving 15 bases between them. This CDR3 has 15 residues. Germline CDR1 and CDR2: MNHEY and SMNVEV (reference sequence). Written as DNA, the CDR3 is TGTGCCAGCCACAGAGTCGGGGGAAGCACAGATACGCAGTATTTT. Protein sequence: CASHRVGGSTDTQYF.

This clone was detected only a few times. The chain links TRBV28 to TRBJ1-4; no definite D call. The CDR3 covers 14 residues. Germline V CDR1 and CDR2: MDHEN, SYDVKM. V was trimmed by 3 bases and J by 7 bases, leaving 12 bases between them. The CDR3 protein is CASSFWHPGEKLFF. The CDR3 DNA sequence: TGTGCCAGCAGTTTTTGGCATCCAGGTGAAAAACTGTTTTTT.

The chain recombines TRBV4-1 with TRBJ2-7, with 7 bases identical to TRBD2. Germline CDR1 reads MGHRA; CDR2 reads YSYEKL. The CDR3 runs to 17 residues. Trimming removed 1 base from V and 7 bases from J; junction bases left unmatched: 16. CDR3 coding DNA: TGCGCCAGCAGCCAAGTGCTGGCGGGACTACCCCCTGTGGAGCAGTACTTC. This gives the protein CASSQVLAGLPPVEQYF.

In its sample, this clone was seen a few times. CDR3: CASSGTGSSYEQYF. DNA of the CDR3: TGTGCCAGCAGTGGGACAGGGTCCTCCTACGAGCAGTACTTC. This chain uses TRBV27 with TRBJ2-7; the match to TRBD1 covers 9 bases. The germline CDR1 and CDR2 sequences are MNHEY and SMNVEV (reference sequence). V trimming: 5 bases; J trimming: 0 bases; junction bases outside the gene matches: 2. The CDR3 is made up of 14 amino acids.

The chain carries TRBV6-5 and TRBJ1-2; 9 bases align to TRBD1. The germline V gene encodes CDR1 MNHEY and CDR2 SVGAGI. The CDR3 loop spans 11 amino acids. Trimming removed 8 bases from V and 7 bases from J; junction bases left unmatched: 2. DNA for the CDR3: TGTGCCAGCTACAGGGGGCTTGGCTACACCTTC. Amino acids: CASYRGLGYTF.

This clone appeared once. This sequence joins TRBV9 and TRBJ2-1, with 12 bases that match TRBD2. CDR3 length equals 15 residues. Germline values: CDR1 SGDLS, CDR2 YYNGEE. V was pared by 4 bases and J by 8 bases, with 7 bases of the junction left unmatched. CDR3 DNA sequence: TGTGCCAGCAGCCCCCTAGCGGGAGGGCCCCATGAGCAGTTCTTC. Its protein is CASSPLAGGPHEQFF.

The gene calls are TRBV10-2 and TRBJ2-7; TRBD2 might be the D (5 bases). The CDR3 is made up of 10 amino acids. V lost 11 bases, J lost 7 bases, and 12 bases lay in between. CDR1 and CDR2 (germline): WSHSY, SAAADI. CDR3 loop: CARWTGEQYF. The CDR3 region has the DNA TGCGCCCGTTGGACTGGAGAGCAGTACTTC.

This clone was recorded once. The chain carries TRBV11-2 and TRBJ2-7, with TRBD2 matching over 9 bases. This CDR3 comprises 16 residues. CDR1 is SGHAT, CDR2 FQNNGV, per germline. The junction had 8 bases not matched to a gene; V was cut back by 1 base and J by 4 bases. The CDR3 here is CASSLAPSGKLYEQYF. Written as DNA, the CDR3 is TGTGCCAGCAGCTTAGCCCCTAGCGGGAAGCTTTACGAGCAGTACTTC.

This chain connects TRBV11-2 to TRBJ1-1; perhaps TRBD1 as D (5 bases). Trimming took off 1 base at V and 0 bases at J, with 9 bases between the two ends. Looked up from germline, CDR1 is SGHAT and CDR2 is FQNNGV. CDR3 length equals 15 residues. CDR3: CASSLVPDMNTEAFF. The CDR3 DNA is TGTGCCAGCAGCTTAGTCCCGGACATGAACACTGAAGCTTTCTTT. The entire variable domain, with the rest obtained from reference TRBV11-2 and TRBJ1-1, is as follows: EAGVAQSPRYKIIEKRQSVAFWCNPISGHATLYWYQQILGQGPKLLIQFQNNGVVDDSQLPKDRFSAERLKGVDSTLKIQPAKLEDSAVYLCASSLVPDMNTEAFFGQGTRLTVV.

Comments on this clone: Other DNA variants within this sample encode the same CDR3. The genes are TRBV5-1 and TRBJ2-3; 8 nucleotides align to TRBD2. The CDR3 sequence is 15 residues long. The junction had 4 bases not matched to a gene; V was cut back by 1 base and J by 3 bases. CDR1 is SGHRS, CDR2 YFSETQ, per germline. CDR3 DNA sequence: TGCGCCAGCAGCTTGCGTGGACTAGCAACAGATACGCAGTATTTT. Amino acids: CASSLRGLATDTQYF.

The chain employs TRBV11-3 and TRBJ2-5, with 7 positions matching TRBD1. The CDR3 contains 14 residues. The germline gives CDR1 SGHNT, CDR2 YENEEA. V lost 2 bases to trimming and J lost 4 bases; unmatched junction nucleotides: 4. CDR3 nucleotide sequence: TGTGCCAGCAGCTTAAGACAGGGCGGAGAGACCCAGTACTTC. This gives the protein CASSLRQGGETQYF.

The V call is TRBV6-1, the J call TRBJ2-1, with TRBD2 matching 11 bases. Germline V gene sequence: CDR1 MNHNS, CDR2 SASEGT. J lost 4 bases, V lost 6 bases, and 11 bases had no gene match. The CDR3 runs to 17 residues. CDR3 nucleotide sequence: TGTGCCAGCAGCGAACTGGTAGCGGGAGGGACGTACAATGAGCAGTTCTTC. Protein sequence: CASSELVAGGTYNEQFF.

This chain joins TRBV24-1 and TRBJ2-2, with a possible D match to TRBD2 (6 bases). The CDR3 loop spans 13 amino acids. V lost 9 bases and J 3 bases, leaving 10 bases between the germline ends. Germline CDR1 and CDR2: KGHDR and SFDVKD. This CDR3 reads CATDRGDTGELFF. The CDR3 DNA sequence: TGTGCCACCGACCGCGGGGACACCGGGGAGCTGTTTTTT.

The chain combines TRBV6-5 with TRBJ2-3, with 10 bases aligning to TRBD2. Germline V gives CDR1 MNHEY, CDR2 SVGAGI. The CDR3 consists of 16 residues. V gave up 2 bases and J gave up 3 bases; unmatched junction bases: 5. The CDR3 here is CASSYGAGGGTDTQYF. Here the CDR3 DNA reads TGTGCCAGCAGTTACGGAGCGGGAGGGGGTACAGATACGCAGTATTTT.

The V and J genes are TRBV27 and TRBJ2-1, with 8 positions matching TRBD2. Germline V gene sequence: CDR1 MNHEY, CDR2 SMNVEV (reference sequence). CDR3 size: 15 residues. Trimming removed 4 bases from V and 4 bases from J; junction bases left unmatched: 6. In DNA form, the CDR3 reads TGTGCCAGCAGTTATCCCTCGGGAGGGTACAATGAGCAGTTCTTC. It translates to CASSYPSGGYNEQFF.

V and J are TRBV19 and TRBJ1-2; no clear D gene. This CDR3 has 14 amino acids. Germline assignment: CDR1 LNHDA and CDR2 SQIVND (reference sequence). The V and J ends lost 4 bases and 9 bases respectively, with 18 bases between them. The CDR3 loop reads CASSTGRSWRRYTF. The DNA of the CDR3 is TGTGCCAGTAGTACCGGACGGAGCTGGAGGCGCTACACCTTC.

V and J are TRBV27 and TRBJ2-2; the D gene is possibly TRBD2 (7 bases). Trimming cost V 0 bases and J 5 bases, with 19 bases left between them. The CDR3 totals 18 residues. Germline V gene lookup returns CDR1 MNHEY and CDR2 SMNVEV (reference sequence). The CDR3 nucleotides read TGTGCCAGCAGTTTATCGTTTGGGTGGGGGGGCCCAACCGGGGAGCTGTTTTTT. This codes for CASSLSFGWGGPTGELFF.